The present T cell receptor (beta chain) was sequenced within a study of early T cells in non-severe SARS-CoV-2 infection. Looking at the study overall: Chains from this unsorted whole-blood bulk RNA could not be paired. Broader study findings: VDJdb-based matching was biased toward anti-spike CD8 responses and missed private and CD4 specificities.

A few counts support this clonotype. As yet, its antigen is unknown. TCRdb fed the 5' RACE reads into MiXCR, producing one record per CDR3 protein. The sample contains tens of thousands of distinct CDR3 sequences, 16% of which appear only once. V gave up 2 bases and J gave up 5 bases, with 8 bases separating them. The CDR3 has 13 residues. The clonotype comes from an adult who was a healthcare worker with PCR-confirmed SARS-CoV-2 infection or an uninfected control (not recorded which). This specimen consisted of whole blood, obtained at baseline. The chain uses TRBV12-3 or TRBV12-4 and TRBJ2-3, with D uncertain. CDR3 DNA sequence: TGTGCCAGCAGTTTAAGTAGGAGAGATACGCAGTATTTT. The encoded protein is CASSLSRRDTQYF.